These 25 T cell receptor beta chains were all obtained from the same sample, sequenced in a study of T cell clonality in common variable immunodeficiency. Notes on the study in general: Common variable immunodeficiency TCR beta sequences reportedly had fewer deletions and N-nucleotide insertions.

Their antigen targets remain unknown. Sequencing was performed with immunoSEQ multiplex PCR; in TCRdb, only in-frame clones are kept and a portion is missing. This sample comprises around 30,000 clones, none seen once only. The sequencing input was peripheral blood mononuclear cells. These receptor sequences come from a human donor with common variable immunodeficiency.

This clone was detected only a few times. The CDR3 end lies 3 residues beyond the end of the read and is filled in from the germline J gene. J is TRBJ1-4 and V is TRBV6-2 or TRBV6-3, with D tentatively TRBD1 (5 bases). Germline loops: CDR1 MNHEY, CDR2 SVGEGT. The CDR3 loop spans 12 amino acids. Trimming stripped 10 bases from V and 8 bases from J, with 14 bases between. The CDR3 spells CATSRQKEKLFF. The part of the CDR3 DNA that was read is TGTGCCACCTCAAGACAGAAGGAAAAA.

This clone showed up many times. The CDR3 DNA, read in part, is TGTGCCAGCAGGTCGCAACTTCACACCGGGGAG. Translating gives CASRSQLHTGE. The complete CDR3 protein is CASRSQLHTGELFF. V gene TRBV12-3 or TRBV12-4 combines with J gene TRBJ2-2; unclear D gene. The read halts 3 residues ahead of the CDR3 end, with the missing end drawn from the germline J gene. The CDR3 sequence is 14 residues long. Trimming cost V 6 bases and J 3 bases, with 11 bases left between them.

In regard to this clone: The observed sequence ends 3 residues before the CDR3 terminus, with the missing tail filled in from the germline J gene. The chain couples TRBV30 to TRBJ2-1; weak D call: TRBD2 (7 bases). V was cut by 3 bases and J by 3 bases, with 24 bases left in between. Germline assignment: CDR1 GTSNPN and CDR2 SVGIG (reference sequence). The length of the CDR3 is 18 residues. Incomplete CDR3 DNA: TGTGCCTGGAGCCCCTGGCGGGGGCCAAACCGAAACTACAATGAG. Translated: CAWSPWRGPNRNYNE. The whole CDR3 region reads CAWSPWRGPNRNYNEQFF. Complete variable domain (other parts from reference TRBV30 and TRBJ2-1): SQTIHQWPATLVQPVGSPLSLECTVEGTSNPNLYWYRQAAGRGLQLLFYSVGIGQISSEVPQNLSASRPQDRQFILSSKKLLLSDSGFYLCAWSPWRGPNRNYNEQFFGPGTRLTVL.

In regard to this clone: Read sequence stops 3 residues before the CDR3 end, and the germline J gene provides the missing end. The J gene is TRBJ2-3, the V gene TRBV7-2; the D gene is possibly TRBD1 (6 bases). Germline values: CDR1 SGHTA, CDR2 FQGNSA. Between the trimmed V and J ends, which lost 4 bases and 8 bases, there was a span of 19 bases. The CDR3 runs 15 residues. CDR3 protein: CASSSQGYLIGTQYF. The CDR3 bases that were read are TGTGCCAGCAGCTCACAGGGATATCTCATTGGTACG. The full variable domain, rest sourced from reference TRBV7-2 and TRBJ2-3, is GAGVSQSPSNKVTEKGKDVELRCDPISGHTALYWYRQSLGQGLEFLIYFQGNSAPDKSGLPSDRFSAERTGGSVSTLTIQRTQQEDSAVYLCASSSQGYLIGTQYFGPGTRLTVL.

This clone was picked up many times. The sequence runs out 3 residues before the end of the CDR3; the remainder is reconstructed from the germline J gene. The chain combines TRBV30 with TRBJ1-6, with a possible D match to TRBD1 (6 bases). Germline values: CDR1 GTSNPN, CDR2 SVGIG (reference sequence). This CDR3 spans 14 amino acids. The CDR3 sequence is CAWNLDRTRISLHF. The covered CDR3 bases are TGTGCCTGGAACCTCGACAGGACCCGTATCTCC.

This clone was seen a few times. The read stops 3 residues short of the end of the CDR3; the missing end is completed from the germline J gene. The rearrangement uses TRBV7-8 and TRBJ2-5; the D is unclear. CDR3 length equals 16 residues. Germline V CDR1 and CDR2: SGHVS, FQNEAQ. V dropped 3 bases and J dropped 3 bases, with 17 bases sitting between them. The part of the CDR3 DNA that was read is TGTGCCAGCAGCTTGGGTGGCCAGGCCCTTAAAGAGACC. It is translated as CASSLGGQALKET. The complete CDR3 protein is CASSLGGQALKETQYF.

This clone has a handful of counts. The CDR3 end lies 3 residues beyond the end of the read and is filled in from the germline J gene. The chain employs TRBV7-6 and TRBJ2-5; D is perhaps TRBD2 (6 bases). Germline V gene lookup returns CDR1 SGHVS and CDR2 FNYEAQ. This CDR3 has 15 residues. V was shortened by 2 bases and J by 2 bases, with 12 bases between the two germline ends. The CDR3: CASSLLRGVQETQYF. The CDR3 DNA, read in part, is TGTGCCAGCAGCTTACTGCGCGGGGTTCAAGAGACC.

This clone was counted many times. The DNA ends 3 residues before the CDR3 does, and the rest of the CDR3 is filled in from the germline J gene. This sequence joins TRBV4-1 and TRBJ1-2, with D possibly being TRBD1 (6 bases). Trimming took off 3 bases at V and 5 bases at J, with 13 bases between the two ends. CDR1 MGHRA and CDR2 YSYEKL come from the germline V gene. CDR3 length: 14 residues. The CDR3 DNA, read in part, is TGCGCCAGCAGCCATCAACAGGGTTGGTATGGC. As protein: CASSHQQGWYG. The full CDR3 protein is CASSHQQGWYGYTF.

This clone was detected only a few times. The read gets to within 3 residues of the CDR3 end, and the germline J gene fills in the rest. J is TRBJ2-5 and V is TRBV5-1, with a tentative D call TRBD1 (5 bases). This CDR3 is 15 amino acids long. Trimming stripped 4 bases from V and 2 bases from J, with 15 bases between. The V gene's germline CDR1 is SGHRS and CDR2 YFSETQ. CDR3 region: CASSPQMGPQETQYF. The DNA read from the CDR3 is TGCGCCAGCAGCCCTCAGATGGGGCCACAAGAGACC.

Ten or more counts support this clone. The sequenced fragment ends 3 residues before the CDR3 boundary, so the rest is inferred from the germline J gene. The rearrangement links TRBV6-1 to TRBJ2-5; the match to TRBD2 covers 8 bases. From germline, CDR1 is MNHNS and CDR2 SASEGT. The CDR3 runs to 18 residues. V lost 1 base to trimming and J lost 5 bases; unmatched junction nucleotides: 15. CDR3 DNA (partial): TGTGCCAGCAGTGAAGGGGTTTTCGCAGCGGGGGCCGGTGAGACC. Encoded protein: CASSEGVFAAGAGET. The whole CDR3 region reads CASSEGVFAAGAGETQYF.

A remark on this clone: The CDR3 extends 3 residues past the end of the read, so its final part is completed from the germline J gene. The chain carries TRBV30 and TRBJ2-1, with D unresolved. In germline, CDR1 is GTSNPN, CDR2 SVGIG (reference sequence). V lost 4 bases, J lost 3 bases, and 16 bases lay in between. The CDR3 extends over 15 amino acids. The sequenced part of the CDR3 DNA is TGTGCCTGGACCGACCGGGTACGTTTCTACAATGAG. This gives the protein CAWTDRVRFYNE. The full CDR3 protein is CAWTDRVRFYNEQFF.

This clone was picked up a small number of times. The CDR3 extends 3 residues past the end of the read, so its final part is completed from the germline J gene. The rearrangement joins TRBV5-1 to TRBJ2-5; 8 positions agree with TRBD1. The CDR3 runs 16 residues. Trimming at V came to 2 bases and at J to 4 bases, leaving 10 bases not matched to a gene. Germline values: CDR1 SGHRS, CDR2 YFSETQ. The CDR3 loop reads CASSFGQGGVGETQYF. Partial CDR3 DNA: TGCGCCAGCAGCTTTGGACAGGGCGGCGTAGGAGAGACC.

Concerning this clone itself: Read sequence stops 3 residues before the CDR3 end, and the germline J gene provides the missing end. The rearrangement links TRBV19 to TRBJ2-2; 13 nucleotides match TRBD2. CDR3 length equals 16 residues. Trimming at V came to 6 bases and at J to 0 bases, leaving 1 base not matched to a gene. Germline loops: CDR1 LNHDA, CDR2 SQIVND (reference sequence). Partial CDR3 DNA: TGTGCCAGTAGCACTAGCGGGGGGGCGAACACCGGGGAG. It encodes CASSTSGGANTGE. The full CDR3 protein reads CASSTSGGANTGELFF.

By share of the sample, this clone is medium-sized (0.01 to 0.1%). The DNA ends 3 residues before the CDR3 does, and the rest of the CDR3 is filled in from the germline J gene. The rearrangement uses TRBV2 and TRBJ2-7; 9 bases are shared with TRBD1. CDR3 length equals 16 residues. Germline V gene lookup returns CDR1 SNHLY and CDR2 FYNNEI. The J segment lost 0 bases and the V segment lost 0 bases, leaving 3 bases of the junction unmatched. The sequenced CDR3 bases are TGTGCCAGCAGTGAAGCGGGACAGGGAGACTCCTACGAG. This translates into CASSEAGQGDSYE. The whole CDR3 sequence reads CASSEAGQGDSYEQYF.

This clone occurred a few times. The CDR3 sequence is CAWKKGSNSPLHF. The DNA read from the CDR3 is TGTGCCTGGAAAAAGGGGTCAAATTCACCC. The V and J genes are TRBV30 and TRBJ1-6; a possible D gene is TRBD1 (5 bases). The read comes to an end 3 residues before the CDR3 does, leaving the germline J gene to fill in the end. Germline V gene sequence: CDR1 GTSNPN, CDR2 SVGIG (reference sequence). The CDR3 spans 13 residues. V was pared by 4 bases and J by 7 bases, with 11 bases between.

In this sample, this clone turned up many times. Read data end 3 residues before the CDR3 end; the end is taken from the germline J gene. This rearrangement joins TRBV5-1 to TRBJ1-1; D is undetermined. Germline values: CDR1 SGHRS, CDR2 YFSETQ. This CDR3 contains 13 residues. Trimming stripped 0 bases from V and 7 bases from J, with 10 bases between. The chain's CDR3 is CASSLVTAGEAFF. CDR3 bases read: TGCGCCAGCAGCTTGGTGACGGCAGGTGAA.

The CDR3 spells CASRNGQGLETQYF. The DNA read from the CDR3 is TGTGCCAGCAGAAATGGACAGGGCTTAGAGACC. The chain has TRBV6-2 or TRBV6-3 and TRBJ2-5; TRBD1 aligns across 8 bases. The read comes to an end 3 residues before the CDR3 does, leaving the germline J gene to fill in the end. From germline, CDR1 is MNHEY and CDR2 SVGEGT. The V and J ends lost 6 bases and 4 bases, in that order; junction bases with no gene match: 7. The CDR3 is 14 residues long.

In the case of this clone: Read data end 3 residues before the CDR3 end; the end is taken from the germline J gene. The V call is TRBV19, the J call TRBJ2-7; 7 bases align to TRBD2. Germline lookup yields CDR1 LNHDA and CDR2 SQIVND (reference sequence). There are 13 residues in the CDR3. V lost 7 bases and J lost 5; bases outside the gene matches: 8. CDR3 DNA, as far as it was read: TGTGCCAGTAACGGCGGGGGATACCACGAG. This translates into CASNGGGYHE. The entire CDR3 sequence reads CASNGGGYHEQYF.

For this clone: The sequenced fragment ends 3 residues before the CDR3 boundary, so the rest is inferred from the germline J gene. The V and J genes are TRBV2 and TRBJ2-1; possibly TRBD1 for D (5 bases). CDR1 and CDR2 from the germline V gene are SNHLY and FYNNEI. V lost 3 bases and J 0 bases, leaving 12 bases between the germline ends. This CDR3 is built from 16 residues. The CDR3 region is CASSDWTKNSYNEQFF. CDR3 bases read: TGTGCCAGCAGTGACTGGACAAAAAACTCCTACAATGAG.

This clone was detected many times. With the read ending 3 residues before the CDR3 end, the germline J gene is used to fill in that end. The chain uses TRBV5-1 and TRBJ1-4; a weak D match, TRBD1 (5 bases). There are 13 residues in the CDR3. Trimming cost V 6 bases and J 7 bases, with 13 bases left between them. The germline V gene has CDR1 SGHRS and CDR2 YFSETQ. Here the CDR3 reads CASTPTGGEKLFF. The DNA read from the CDR3 is TGCGCCAGCACCCCGACGGGGGGTGAAAAA.

This clone was recorded many times. The DNA ends 3 residues before the CDR3 does, and the rest of the CDR3 is filled in from the germline J gene. This sequence joins TRBV30 and TRBJ2-2, with D possibly matching TRBD1 (6 bases). Trimming removed 5 bases at V and 2 bases at J, with 9 bases between. The CDR3 runs 13 residues. Germline V gene lookup returns CDR1 GTSNPN and CDR2 SVGIG (reference sequence). The CDR3 DNA, read in part, is TGTGCCTGGCGGGACACCAACACCGGGGAG. Its translation: CAWRDTNTGE. The whole CDR3 protein reads CAWRDTNTGELFF.

This clone has more than one count but fewer than ten. The read falls 3 residues short of the CDR3 end, and the missing part is taken from the germline J gene. The chain carries TRBV7-6 and TRBJ1-4; D is uncertain. CDR1 is SGHVS and CDR2 is FNYEAQ in the germline V gene. The CDR3 is 12 residues long. V was trimmed by 4 bases and J by 5 bases, leaving 5 bases between them. CDR3 in amino acids: CASSSTNEKLFF. The part of the CDR3 DNA that was read is TGTGCCAGCAGCTCTACGAATGAAAAA. Full variable domain (missing parts from reference TRBV7-6 and TRBJ1-4): GAGVSQSPRYKVTKRGQDVALRCDPISGHVSLYWYRQALGQGPEFLTYFNYEAQQDKSGLPNDRFSAERPEGSISTLTIQRTEQRDSAMYRCASSSTNEKLFFGSGTQLSVL.

The sample holds many counts of this clone. The CDR3 end lies 3 residues beyond the end of the read and is filled in from the germline J gene. The V and J genes are TRBV18 and TRBJ1-2; possible D gene TRBD1, 5 bases. Germline loops: CDR1 KGHSH, CDR2 LQKENI. The CDR3 is 12 amino acids. This CDR3 reads CASSDSRKGYTF. Incomplete CDR3 DNA: TGTGCCAGCTCCGACAGCAGAAAAGGC.

This clone was counted a few times. One junction end does not reproduce the germline sequence, and a read error may be involved. Coverage ceases 3 residues before the CDR3 finishes, and the germline J gene fills in the end. The genes are TRBV7-7 and TRBJ2-2, with 10 positions matching TRBD1. The CDR3 loop spans 18 amino acids. Germline CDR1 reads SSHAT; CDR2 reads FNYEAQ (reference sequence). The CDR3 sequence: CASSLEFFGTGDTGELFF. The CDR3 bases that were read are TGTGCTAGCAGCTTAGAGTTCTTCGGGACAGGGGACACCGGGGAG. The entire variable domain, with the rest obtained from reference TRBV7-7 and TRBJ2-2, is as follows: GAGVSQSPRYKVTKRGQDVTLRCDPISSHATLYWYQQALGQGPEFLTYFNYEAQPDKSGLPSDRFSAERPEGSISTLTIQRTEQRDSAMYRCASSLEFFGTGDTGELFFGEGSRLTVL.

This clone was observed a few times. The sequence runs out 3 residues before the end of the CDR3; the remainder is reconstructed from the germline J gene. This chain links TRBV7-8 with TRBJ2-7; the match to TRBD2 covers 10 bases. The germline V gene encodes CDR1 SGHVS and CDR2 FQNEAQ. With 5 bases clipped from V and 0 bases from J, the junction kept 4 bases outside the gene matches. This CDR3 region has 15 residues. The covered CDR3 bases are TGTGCCAGCAGCCCACTAGCGGGGCTCTCCTACGAG. It translates to CASSPLAGLSYE. The full-length CDR3 reads as CASSPLAGLSYEQYF.